The present TCR beta chain was sequenced within a study of regulatory T cells in long-lasting Graves disease (dated by TCRdb to the early 2020s). Broadly, across the study: Persistent Graves' disease was defined as persistently positive TSH receptor autoantibodies together with antithyroid drug treatment for over 5 years. Persistent Graves' disease patients were compared with newly diagnosed Graves' disease patients by peripheral blood TCR sequencing and RNA sequencing. The study was registered as a clinical trial and conducted in China. A total of some 35 samples underwent TCR sequencing, from 13 patients with persistent Graves' disease and roughly 20 patients with newly diagnosed Graves' disease. Persistent Graves' disease patients in the clinical cohort had taken antithyroid drugs for approximately 10 years on average. General findings and caveats noted by the study authors: The authors noted that the small sample size was a limitation that may lower accuracy. Peripheral blood alone was examined, since thyroid tissue, which constituted the primary lesion, could not be accessed. Compared with newly diagnosed patients, patients with persistent Graves' disease had lower TCR Shannon entropy and fewer highly expanded clones, which suggests clonal expansion. More public clonotypes were shared among persistent patients (2,741) than among newly diagnosed patients (966). Preferential use of TRBV28, TRBJ1-2 and TRBJ2-5 was observed in persistent disease, whereas TRBV20-1 and TRBJ2-1 were favored in newly diagnosed disease. Only the TCR beta chain was sequenced and analyzed.

Preparation of the library involved multiplex PCR. TCRdb shows the sequencer as Illumina HiSeq 4000. CDR3 regions were amplified by Arm-PCR with iRepertoire HTBI primers to construct TCR beta libraries. Before sequencing, the PCR products underwent gel purification. The original pipeline was this. Across samples, some 62 TRBV and 13 to 15 TRBJ segments were identified and used for gene usage analysis of CDR3 amino acid clonotypes. COPE and FqMerger were used to merge the filtered high-quality paired reads into contigs. Contigs were aligned with BLAST to IMGT TRBV, TRBD and TRBJ reference genes, and CDR3 was defined per IMGT. Clonotypes above 0.1% frequency were classified as highly expanded clones. Shannon entropy was used to measure repertoire diversity, and the Gini coefficient was used to measure V-J evenness. A clonotype was considered public if more than one individual shared it. Clones were called with MiXCR by TCRdb after fastp trimmed the public reads at Q25, and only in-frame beta chains were retained. Every distinct CDR3 protein forms one entry, paired with its most common genes and DNA. TCRdb's processing, not the authors', yielded these V and J calls. The sample table holds some 470,000 distinct CDR3 sequences, of which 20% to 25% were seen once. Of the sample, 7% to 9% is held by the ten largest clones.

This clonotype came up many times. Its antigen specificity is not known. Base qualities are not at hand, and no much larger clone is one base apart. After removal of 2 bases from V and 4 bases from J, the junction retains 6 bases not matched to a gene. From the cysteine up to the phenylalanine, the CDR3 has a length of 15 residues. Only CDR3 DNA remains: 45 bases, in frame from the first base. CDR1 and CDR2, looked up from the germline V gene, are MDHEN and SYDVKM. The time point label of this sample denotes: persistent/refractory GD, antithyroid drugs over 5 years with positive TRAb. For both TCR sequencing and RNA sequencing, RNA was extracted from PBMCs using TRIzol. Graves' disease was diagnosed according to American Thyroid Association guidelines. Patients were recruited from an endocrinology department in Xi'an, China. Each patient gave roughly 10 milliliters of peripheral blood, collected in an EDTA anticoagulant tube. PBMCs were isolated by Ficoll Paque Plus density gradient separation without further T cell sorting. An Agilent 2100 Bioanalyzer and agarose gel were used to check RNA quality, while a NanoDrop 2000 measured RNA concentration.

Recombination joined TRBV28 with TRBJ2-7, with 9 bases in between that match TRBD2. The TCR sequence derives from a female donor with Graves disease. The sequenced sample was peripheral blood mononuclear cells (PBMCs), obtained when the disease was refractory, from a patient treated with antithyroid drugs. The DNA reads TGTGCCAGCAGTTTAAGGCGGGAGGGCCGTTACGAGCAGTACTTC. The translation is CASSLRREGRYEQYF.